This T cell receptor beta chain comes out of a study of cytomegalovirus exposure and HLA in healthy donors. Vbeta (60) and Jbeta (13) primers were used in the PCR. Measured with immunoSEQ multiplex PCR; TCRdb has only the in-frame clones, and not every one. The top ten clones hold around 7.2% of a sample with over 150,000 clones, under 90% of them seen once. There are 14 residues in the CDR3. V shed 5 bases and J 7 bases; nucleotides not matched to a gene: 4. In germline, CDR1 is SGHRS, CDR2 YFSETQ. Remarks on this clone: Its antigen remains unidentified.

Study-wide results and caveats: The study assumed roughly uniform donor sequencing depth for presence/absence analyses. Researchers catalogued roughly 170 TCR beta chains as cytomegalovirus-associated.

Sequencing was performed on PBMCs. This rearrangement joins TRBV5-1 to TRBJ2-2; 11 bases fit TRBD2. The source of this sequence is a man aged 30-40 years in good health and CMV-seropositive. CDR3 sequence (DNA): TGCGCCAGCAGGCCCGGGACTAGCGGCGGGGAGCTGTTTTTT. It encodes CASRPGTSGGELFF.